The 19 T cell receptor beta chains in this list originate from one sample, sequenced in a study of Ad26.COV2.S vaccination and SARS-CoV-2 variants. The method was immunoSEQ multiplex PCR; TCRdb's version includes in-frame clones alone and lacks a portion of them. The table lists roughly 150,000 clones, 80% to 90% of them singletons. This material consisted of peripheral blood, taken after recovery from COVID-19. The receptors were sampled from a human donor who had recovered from COVID-19.

This chain links TRBV4-1 with TRBJ1-1, with D tentatively TRBD1 (5 bases). In germline, CDR1 is MGHRA, CDR2 YSYEKL. The CDR3 consists of 14 residues. V lost 1 base to trimming and J lost 1 base, with 7 bases between them. The CDR3 sequence: CASSQATANTEAFF. DNA of the CDR3: TGCGCCAGCAGCCAAGCGACAGCGAACACTGAAGCTTTCTTT.

This chain's CDR3 is CASSLKGPYGYTF. In DNA, the CDR3 is TGTGCCAGCAGTTTAAAGGGGCCCTATGGCTACACCTTC. The chain combines TRBV28 with TRBJ1-2; the D gene is possibly TRBD1 (5 bases). The CDR3 has 13 residues. The germline gives CDR1 MDHEN, CDR2 SYDVKM. V lost 2 bases and J lost 4, with 8 bases in between.

This clone appeared a single time. CDR3 DNA: TGCGCCAGCAGTGTCGGGGGGGCGACAGATACGCAGTATTTT. Its translation is CASSVGGATDTQYF. V and J are TRBV10-1 and TRBJ2-3; TRBD2 aligns across 8 bases. V lost 4 bases to trimming and J lost 3 bases; unmatched junction nucleotides: 3. Germline CDR1 is WNHNN and CDR2 is SYGVQD (reference sequence). This CDR3 comprises 14 residues.

The chain's CDR3 is CASSLVGFYGYTF. CDR3 coding DNA: TGTGCCAGCAGTTTAGTGGGTTTCTATGGCTACACCTTC. V gene TRBV6-5 combines with J gene TRBJ1-2; unclear D gene. V was trimmed by 4 bases and J by 4 bases, leaving 10 bases between them. CDR1 is MNHEY, CDR2 SVGAGI, per germline. CDR3 size: 13 residues.

V and J are TRBV18 and TRBJ1-2, with 8 bases matching TRBD1. V shed 2 bases, J shed 7 bases, and the junction held 6 bases outside the gene matches. This CDR3 contains 14 residues. Germline V gives CDR1 KGHSH, CDR2 LQKENI. The CDR3: CASSPARTGSGYTF. The DNA of the CDR3 is TGTGCCAGCTCACCAGCTAGGACAGGGTCTGGCTACACCTTC.

The V and J genes are TRBV7-2 and TRBJ2-7; D not certain. Trimming took off 5 bases at V and 7 bases at J, with 12 bases between the two ends. Germline CDR1 reads SGHTA; CDR2 reads FQGNSA. The CDR3 contains 12 residues. CDR3 sequence (DNA): TGTGCCAGCAGCCAGGACCAGCTAGAGCAGTACTTC. It is translated as CASSQDQLEQYF.

This clone was seen more than once but under ten times. The rearrangement uses TRBV29-1 and TRBJ1-2; 7 bases match TRBD1. The CDR3 covers 13 residues. Germline values: CDR1 SQVTM, CDR2 ANQGSEA. After removal of 5 bases from V and 7 bases from J, the junction contained 10 bases not matched to a gene. The CDR3 nucleotides read TGCAGCGTTTTGACAGGGTGGGAAGTTGGCTACACCTTC. It is translated as CSVLTGWEVGYTF.

V usage is TRBV5-1 and J usage is TRBJ2-5; D may correspond to TRBD1 or TRBD2 (5 bases each). Per germline, CDR1 SGHRS and CDR2 YFSETQ. CDR3 length: 16 residues. V was trimmed by 0 bases and J by 4 bases, leaving 16 bases between them. CDR3 amino acids: CASSLEPRERRETQYF. CDR3 DNA: TGCGCCAGCAGCTTGGAGCCCAGGGAGAGGAGAGAGACCCAGTACTTC.

The DNA of the CDR3 is TGCGCCAGCAGCCTCCTGTCATGGGGGGGTGGAGAAGACATTCAGTACTTC. Amino acids: CASSLLSWGGGEDIQYF. The chain joins TRBV5-1 to TRBJ2-4, with TRBD2 identical over 7 bases. The ends lost 4 bases at V and 8 bases at J; junction bases unmatched: 18. CDR1 is SGHRS, CDR2 YFSETQ, per germline. The CDR3 contains 17 residues.

This clone was seen ten or more times. V usage is TRBV9 and J usage is TRBJ2-1; D gene ambiguous. Per germline, CDR1 SGDLS and CDR2 YYNGEE. V lost 3 bases, J lost 4 bases, and 14 bases lay in between. The CDR3 has 15 amino acids. The CDR3 DNA reads as TGTGCCAGCAGCGCCGACGGATGGAATTACAATGAGCAGTTCTTC. Protein: CASSADGWNYNEQFF.

The chain recombines TRBV19 with TRBJ2-1, with 9 bases fitting TRBD1. V shed 5 bases, J shed 5 bases, and the junction held 7 bases outside the gene matches. This CDR3 region has 15 residues. The germline V gene has CDR1 LNHDA and CDR2 SQIVND (reference sequence). The CDR3 spells CASSEPGQGDNEQFF. The CDR3 DNA sequence: TGTGCCAGTAGTGAGCCGGGACAGGGAGACAATGAGCAGTTCTTC.

The V call is TRBV30, the J call TRBJ1-2; no reliable D call. CDR3 length: 13 amino acids. Germline assignment: CDR1 GTSNPN and CDR2 SVGIG (reference sequence). Deletions cut 0 bases from V and 0 bases from J, with 5 bases between. CDR3 loop: CAWSVKANYGYTF. CDR3 DNA: TGTGCCTGGAGTGTAAAGGCTAACTATGGCTACACCTTC.

The sample holds one count of this clone. This chain joins TRBV9 and TRBJ2-2; D may be TRBD2 (7 bases). Trimming removed 4 bases from V and 1 base from J, with 14 bases in between. CDR3 length: 16 amino acids. Germline CDR1 SGDLS, CDR2 YYNGEE. CDR3 residues: CASSTRGAGNTGELFF. CDR3 nucleotide sequence: TGTGCCAGCAGCACCCGGGGGGCGGGGAACACCGGGGAGCTGTTTTTT.

There are a few counts of this clone. This chain connects TRBV5-6 to TRBJ1-1; D unclear. The V end lost 9 bases, the J end lost 7 bases, and 13 bases lay between the germline ends. CDR1 and CDR2 from the germline V gene are SGHDT and YYEEEE. The CDR3 runs to 11 residues. In DNA form, the CDR3 reads TGTGCCACCACTCGGAACGGTGAAGCTTTCTTT. Its translation: CATTRNGEAFF.

This clone has just a few counts. The chain couples TRBV7-9 to TRBJ1-3; TRBD1 might be the D (5 bases). The germline CDR1 and CDR2 sequences are SEHNR and FQNEAQ (reference sequence). V was pared by 6 bases and J by 4 bases, with 16 bases between. The CDR3 loop spans 15 amino acids. The DNA for the CDR3 is TGTGCCAGCAGTCTCACAGCCGGGGCCGGAAACACCATATATTTT. This gives the protein CASSLTAGAGNTIYF.

The rearrangement uses TRBV5-1 and TRBJ2-1; perhaps D is TRBD1 or TRBD2 (5 bases each). The CDR3 loop spans 15 amino acids. The germline gives CDR1 SGHRS, CDR2 YFSETQ. V lost 2 bases to trimming and J lost 8 bases, with 17 bases between them. In DNA, the CDR3 is TGCGCCAGCAGCTTCTACAGGTCGGGGACCGATGAGCAGTTCTTC. Translation: CASSFYRSGTDEQFF.

The chain has TRBV6-5 and TRBJ1-3; D is unclear. V dropped 6 bases and J dropped 0 bases, with 9 bases sitting between them. CDR3 length equals 14 residues. Germline lookup yields CDR1 MNHEY and CDR2 SVGAGI. The CDR3 DNA reads as TGTGCCAGCAGCGGACTCGGCTCTGGAAACACCATATATTTT. Its protein product is CASSGLGSGNTIYF.

With regard to this clone: A junction boundary mismatches the germline segment, possibly from a read error. The chain uses TRBV6-1 and TRBJ2-7; D tentatively fits TRBD1 or TRBD2 (5 bases each). CDR3 length: 14 residues. CDR1 and CDR2 from the germline V gene are MNHNS and SASEGT. CDR3 protein: CASSETLGAGTPLF. The CDR3 nucleotides are TGTGCCAGCAGTGAAACTTTAGGGGCAGGGACGCCATTATTC.

V is TRBV19 and J is TRBJ1-1, with TRBD1 as a possible D gene (5 bases). The CDR3 is 16 amino acids. CDR1 and CDR2 (germline): LNHDA, SQIVND (reference sequence). Trimming removed 2 bases from V and 5 bases from J, with 18 bases in between. In nucleotides, the CDR3 is TGTGCCAGTAGTATACAGGGAGGCCGAGGGGAAACTGAAGCTTTCTTT. Amino acid sequence: CASSIQGGRGETEAFF.